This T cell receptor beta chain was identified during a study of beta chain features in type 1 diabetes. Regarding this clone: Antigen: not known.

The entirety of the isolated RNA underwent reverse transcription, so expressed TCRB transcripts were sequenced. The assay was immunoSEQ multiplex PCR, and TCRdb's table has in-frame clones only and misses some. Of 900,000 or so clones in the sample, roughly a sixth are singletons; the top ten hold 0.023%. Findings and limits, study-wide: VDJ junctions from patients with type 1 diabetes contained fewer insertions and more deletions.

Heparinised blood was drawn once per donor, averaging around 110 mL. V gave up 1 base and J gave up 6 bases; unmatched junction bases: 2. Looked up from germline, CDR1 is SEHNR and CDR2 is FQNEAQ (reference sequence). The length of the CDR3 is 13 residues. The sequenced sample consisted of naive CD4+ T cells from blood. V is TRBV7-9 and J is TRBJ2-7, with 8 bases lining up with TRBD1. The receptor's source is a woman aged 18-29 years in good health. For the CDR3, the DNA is TGTGCCAGCAGCTTAGAACAGGGGGGCGAGCAGTACTTC. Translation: CASSLEQGGEQYF.